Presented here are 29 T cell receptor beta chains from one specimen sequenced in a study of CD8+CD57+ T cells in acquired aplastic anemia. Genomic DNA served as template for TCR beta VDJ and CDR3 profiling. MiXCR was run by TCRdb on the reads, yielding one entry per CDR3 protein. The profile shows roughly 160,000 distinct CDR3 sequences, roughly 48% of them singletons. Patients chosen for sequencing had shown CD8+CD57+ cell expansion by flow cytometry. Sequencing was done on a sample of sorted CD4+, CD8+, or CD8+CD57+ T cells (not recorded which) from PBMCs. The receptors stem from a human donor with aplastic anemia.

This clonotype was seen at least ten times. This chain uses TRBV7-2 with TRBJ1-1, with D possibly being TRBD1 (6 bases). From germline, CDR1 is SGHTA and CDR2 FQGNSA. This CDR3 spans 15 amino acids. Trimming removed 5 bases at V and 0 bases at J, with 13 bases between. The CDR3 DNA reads TGTGCCAGCAGCCCTAAGGGGGGACTGAACACTGAAGCTTTCTTT. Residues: CASSPKGGLNTEAFF.

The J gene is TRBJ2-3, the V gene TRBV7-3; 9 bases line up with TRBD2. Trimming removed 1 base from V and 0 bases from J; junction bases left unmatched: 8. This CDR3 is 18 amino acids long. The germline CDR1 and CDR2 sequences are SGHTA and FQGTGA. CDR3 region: CASSLSLAGISSTDTQYF. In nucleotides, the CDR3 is TGTGCCAGCAGCTTAAGTCTAGCGGGGATATCTAGCACAGATACGCAGTATTTT.

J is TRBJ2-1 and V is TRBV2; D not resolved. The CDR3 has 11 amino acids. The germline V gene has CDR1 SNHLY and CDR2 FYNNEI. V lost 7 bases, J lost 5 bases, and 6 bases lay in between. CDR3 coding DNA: TGTGCCAGCACCGACAACAATGAGCAGTTCTTC. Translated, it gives CASTDNNEQFF.

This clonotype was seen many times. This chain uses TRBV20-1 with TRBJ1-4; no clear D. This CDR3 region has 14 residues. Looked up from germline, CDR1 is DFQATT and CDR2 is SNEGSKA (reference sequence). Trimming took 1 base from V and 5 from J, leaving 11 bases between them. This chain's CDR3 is CSARVGSKNEKLFF. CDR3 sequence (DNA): TGCAGTGCTAGAGTAGGCAGCAAGAATGAAAAACTGTTTTTT.

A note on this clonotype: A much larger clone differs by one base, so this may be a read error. CDR3 sequence: CSADGVNTEAFF. The CDR3, as DNA: TGCAGTGCTGACGGGGTGAACACTGAAGCTTTCTTT. This chain joins TRBV20-1 and TRBJ1-1; D is undetermined. V was trimmed by 5 bases and J by 0 bases, leaving 7 bases between them. Germline V gives CDR1 DFQATT, CDR2 SNEGSKA (reference sequence). This CDR3 is built from 12 residues.

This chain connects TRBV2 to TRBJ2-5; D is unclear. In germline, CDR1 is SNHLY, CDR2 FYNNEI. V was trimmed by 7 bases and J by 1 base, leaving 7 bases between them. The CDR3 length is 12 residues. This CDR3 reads CASTVVQETQYF. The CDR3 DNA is TGTGCCAGCACAGTAGTCCAAGAGACCCAGTACTTC.

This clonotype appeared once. The CDR3 loop reads CSASDPGQRGYTF. CDR3 coding DNA: TGCAGTGCCTCCGACCCGGGACAACGGGGCTACACCTTC. The J gene is TRBJ1-2, the V gene TRBV20-1; maybe TRBD1 (6 bases). The germline V gene has CDR1 DFQATT and CDR2 SNEGSKA (reference sequence). V lost 6 bases and J 8 bases, leaving 19 bases between the germline ends. This CDR3 is built from 13 residues.

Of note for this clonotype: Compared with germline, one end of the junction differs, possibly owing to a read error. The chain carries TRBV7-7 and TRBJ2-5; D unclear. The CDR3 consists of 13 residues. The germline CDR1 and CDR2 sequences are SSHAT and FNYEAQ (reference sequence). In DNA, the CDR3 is TGTGCTAGCAGCTTATATATCCAAGAGACCCAGTACTTC. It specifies CASSLYIQETQYF.

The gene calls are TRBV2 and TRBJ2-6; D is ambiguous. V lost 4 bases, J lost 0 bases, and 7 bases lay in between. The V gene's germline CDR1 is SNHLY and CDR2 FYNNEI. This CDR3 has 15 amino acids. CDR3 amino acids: CASSGAFSGANVLTF. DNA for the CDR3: TGTGCCAGCAGTGGGGCCTTCTCTGGGGCCAACGTCCTGACTTTC.

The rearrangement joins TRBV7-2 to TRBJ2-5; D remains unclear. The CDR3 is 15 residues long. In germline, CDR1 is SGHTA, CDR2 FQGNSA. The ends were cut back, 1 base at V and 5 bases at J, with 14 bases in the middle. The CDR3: CASSLGLGVWETQYF. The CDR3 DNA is TGTGCCAGCAGCTTAGGCCTTGGGGTCTGGGAGACCCAGTACTTC.

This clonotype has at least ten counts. CDR3: CASSLVSGANLGEQYF. The CDR3 DNA is TGTGCCAGCAGCTTAGTGTCGGGAGCTAACTTGGGGGAGCAGTACTTC. This chain links TRBV7-2 with TRBJ2-7, with D possibly matching TRBD2 (6 bases). V was cut by 1 base and J by 7 bases, with 20 bases left in between. The CDR3 runs to 16 residues. In germline, CDR1 is SGHTA, CDR2 FQGNSA.

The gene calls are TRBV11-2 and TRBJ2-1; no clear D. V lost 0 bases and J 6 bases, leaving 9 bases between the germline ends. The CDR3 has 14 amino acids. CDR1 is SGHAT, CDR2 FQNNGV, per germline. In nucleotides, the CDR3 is TGTGCCAGCAGCTTAGAGGGTGCCGCCAATGAGCAGTTCTTC. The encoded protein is CASSLEGAANEQFF. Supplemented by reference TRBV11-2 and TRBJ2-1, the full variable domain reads EAGVAQSPRYKIIEKRQSVAFWCNPISGHATLYWYQQILGQGPKLLIQFQNNGVVDDSQLPKDRFSAERLKGVDSTLKIQPAKLEDSAVYLCASSLEGAANEQFFGPGTRLTVL.

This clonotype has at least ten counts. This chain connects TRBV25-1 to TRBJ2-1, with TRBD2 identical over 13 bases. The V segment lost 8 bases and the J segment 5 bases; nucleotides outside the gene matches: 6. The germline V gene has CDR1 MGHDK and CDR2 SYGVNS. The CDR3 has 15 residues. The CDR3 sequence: CASGTSGRENNEQFF. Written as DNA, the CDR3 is TGTGCCAGCGGTACTAGCGGGAGGGAAAACAATGAGCAGTTCTTC.

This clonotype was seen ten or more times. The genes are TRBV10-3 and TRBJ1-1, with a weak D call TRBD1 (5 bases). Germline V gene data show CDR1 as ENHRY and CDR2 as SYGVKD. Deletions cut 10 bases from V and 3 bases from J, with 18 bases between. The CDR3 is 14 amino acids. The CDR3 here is CATASFGGDTEAFF. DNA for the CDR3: TGTGCCACCGCCTCTTTCGGGGGTGACACTGAAGCTTTCTTT.

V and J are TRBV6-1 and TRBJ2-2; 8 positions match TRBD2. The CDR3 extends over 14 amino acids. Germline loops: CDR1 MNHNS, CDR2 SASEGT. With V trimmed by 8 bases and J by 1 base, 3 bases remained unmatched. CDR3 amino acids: CASSRGGNTGELFF. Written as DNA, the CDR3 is TGTGCCAGCTCTCGGGGGGGGAACACCGGGGAGCTGTTTTTT.

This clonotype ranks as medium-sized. Written as DNA, the CDR3 is TGTGCCATCAGTGGAGGCAGGATAACCTACGAGCAGTACTTC. Its translation is CAISGGRITYEQYF. V gene TRBV10-3 combines with J gene TRBJ2-7; unclear D gene. The CDR3 is 14 amino acids. Deletions cut 4 bases from V and 2 bases from J, with 12 bases between. Germline V lookup: CDR1 ENHRY, CDR2 SYGVKD.

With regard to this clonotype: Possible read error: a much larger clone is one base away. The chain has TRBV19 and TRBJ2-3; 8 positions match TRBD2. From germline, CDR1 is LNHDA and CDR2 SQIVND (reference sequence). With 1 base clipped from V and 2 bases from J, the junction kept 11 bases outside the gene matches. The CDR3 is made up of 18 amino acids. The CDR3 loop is CASSIGPAGDIFTDTQYF. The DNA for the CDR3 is TGTGCCAGTAGTATAGGACCAGCGGGAGACATTTTCACAGATACGCAGTATTTT.

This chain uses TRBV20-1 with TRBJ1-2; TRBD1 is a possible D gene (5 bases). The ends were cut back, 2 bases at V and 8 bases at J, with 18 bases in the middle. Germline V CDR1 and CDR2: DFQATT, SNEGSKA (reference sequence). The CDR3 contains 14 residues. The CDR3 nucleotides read TGCAGTGCTAGAAGGGGTTCACGAAACCCAGGCTACACCTTC. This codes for CSARRGSRNPGYTF.

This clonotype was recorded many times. CDR3 nucleotide sequence: TGTGCCAGCAGCCCTACCGGGACAGCGAACACTGAAGCTTTCTTT. This gives the protein CASSPTGTANTEAFF. The chain employs TRBV9 and TRBJ1-1; 7 bases fit TRBD1. The germline V gene encodes CDR1 SGDLS and CDR2 YYNGEE. The CDR3 covers 15 residues. With 4 bases clipped from V and 1 base from J, the junction kept 7 bases outside the gene matches. The entire variable domain, with the rest obtained from reference TRBV9 and TRBJ1-1, is as follows: DSGVTQTPKHLITATGQRVTLRCSPRSGDLSVYWYQQSLDQGLQFLIQYYNGEERAKGNILERFSAQQFPDLHSELNLSSLELGDSALYFCASSPTGTANTEAFFGQGTRLTVV.

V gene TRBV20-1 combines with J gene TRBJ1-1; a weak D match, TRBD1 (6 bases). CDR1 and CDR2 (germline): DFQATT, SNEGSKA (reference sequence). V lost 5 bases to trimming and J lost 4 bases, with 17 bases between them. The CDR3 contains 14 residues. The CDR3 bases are TGCAGTGCTCAGGCGGGGGGCGGCGGCACTGAAGCTTTCTTT. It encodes CSAQAGGGGTEAFF.

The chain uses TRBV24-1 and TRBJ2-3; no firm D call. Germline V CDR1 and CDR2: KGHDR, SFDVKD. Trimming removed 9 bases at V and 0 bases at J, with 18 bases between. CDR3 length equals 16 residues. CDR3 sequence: CATSPGLLLSTDTQYF. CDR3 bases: TGTGCCACCTCCCCTGGGCTCTTACTGAGCACAGATACGCAGTATTTT.

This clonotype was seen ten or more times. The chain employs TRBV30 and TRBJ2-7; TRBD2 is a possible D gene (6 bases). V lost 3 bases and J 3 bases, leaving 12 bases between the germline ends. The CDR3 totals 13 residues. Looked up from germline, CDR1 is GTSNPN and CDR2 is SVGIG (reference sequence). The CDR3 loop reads CAWRGGSDYEQYF. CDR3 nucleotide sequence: TGTGCCTGGAGGGGGGGATCCGACTACGAGCAGTACTTC. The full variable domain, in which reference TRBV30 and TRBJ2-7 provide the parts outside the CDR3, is SQTIHQWPATLVQPVGSPLSLECTVEGTSNPNLYWYRQAAGRGLQLLFYSVGIGQISSEVPQNLSASRPQDRQFILSSKKLLLSDSGFYLCAWRGGSDYEQYFGPGTRLTVT.

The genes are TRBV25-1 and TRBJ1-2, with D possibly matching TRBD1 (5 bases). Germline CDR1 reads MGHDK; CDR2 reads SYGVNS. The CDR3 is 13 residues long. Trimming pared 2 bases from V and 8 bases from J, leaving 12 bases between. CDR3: CASSERVGAGYTF. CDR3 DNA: TGTGCCAGCAGTGAAAGGGTCGGGGCCGGCTACACCTTC.

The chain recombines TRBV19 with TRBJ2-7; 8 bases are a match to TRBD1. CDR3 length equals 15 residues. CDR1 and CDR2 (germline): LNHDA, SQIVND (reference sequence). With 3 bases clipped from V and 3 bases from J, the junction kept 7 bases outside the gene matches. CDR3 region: CASSMGGQGGYEQYF. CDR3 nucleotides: TGTGCCAGTAGTATGGGTGGACAGGGAGGCTACGAGCAGTACTTC.

The CDR3 is CASSLGSFSYNEQFF. Here the CDR3 DNA reads TGCGCCAGCAGCTTAGGGTCCTTCTCCTACAATGAGCAGTTCTTC. The rearrangement links TRBV4-3 to TRBJ2-1; D is undetermined. The V end lost 5 bases, the J end lost 0 bases, and 11 bases lay between the germline ends. The CDR3 is 15 residues long. The V gene's germline CDR1 is LGHNA and CDR2 YSLEER.

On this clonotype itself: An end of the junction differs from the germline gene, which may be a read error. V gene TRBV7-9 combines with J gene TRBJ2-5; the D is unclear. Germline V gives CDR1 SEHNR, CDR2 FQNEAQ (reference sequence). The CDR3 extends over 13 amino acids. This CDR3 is CASTLSFKETQYF. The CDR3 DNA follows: TGTGCCAGCACCTTAAGTTTCAAAGAGACCCAGTACTTC.

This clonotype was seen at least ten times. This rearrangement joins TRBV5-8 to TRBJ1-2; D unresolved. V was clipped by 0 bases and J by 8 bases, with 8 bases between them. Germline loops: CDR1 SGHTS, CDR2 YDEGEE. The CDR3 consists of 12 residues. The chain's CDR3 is CASSLGLYGYTF. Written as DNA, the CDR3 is TGTGCCAGCAGCTTGGGTTTGTACGGCTACACCTTC.

The CDR3 nucleotides read TGTGCCACCAGTGATTCAATTAACACTGAAGCTTTCTTT. This gives the protein CATSDSINTEAFF. The chain uses TRBV24-1 and TRBJ1-1; D is unclear. The ends were cut back, 2 bases at V and 2 bases at J, with 5 bases in the middle. Germline CDR1 is KGHDR and CDR2 is SFDVKD. The CDR3 has 13 residues.

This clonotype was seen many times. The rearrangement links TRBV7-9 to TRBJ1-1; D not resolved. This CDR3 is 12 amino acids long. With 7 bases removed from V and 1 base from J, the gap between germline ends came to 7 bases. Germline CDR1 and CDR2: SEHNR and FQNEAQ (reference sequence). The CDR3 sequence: CASTETNTEAFF. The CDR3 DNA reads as TGTGCCAGCACGGAAACGAACACTGAAGCTTTCTTT. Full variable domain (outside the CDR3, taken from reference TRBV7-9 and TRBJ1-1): DTGVSQNPRHKITKRGQNVTFRCDPISEHNRLYWYRQTLGQGPEFLTYFQNEAQLEKSRLLSDRFSAERPKGSFSTLEIQRTEQGDSAMYLCASTETNTEAFFGQGTRLTVV.